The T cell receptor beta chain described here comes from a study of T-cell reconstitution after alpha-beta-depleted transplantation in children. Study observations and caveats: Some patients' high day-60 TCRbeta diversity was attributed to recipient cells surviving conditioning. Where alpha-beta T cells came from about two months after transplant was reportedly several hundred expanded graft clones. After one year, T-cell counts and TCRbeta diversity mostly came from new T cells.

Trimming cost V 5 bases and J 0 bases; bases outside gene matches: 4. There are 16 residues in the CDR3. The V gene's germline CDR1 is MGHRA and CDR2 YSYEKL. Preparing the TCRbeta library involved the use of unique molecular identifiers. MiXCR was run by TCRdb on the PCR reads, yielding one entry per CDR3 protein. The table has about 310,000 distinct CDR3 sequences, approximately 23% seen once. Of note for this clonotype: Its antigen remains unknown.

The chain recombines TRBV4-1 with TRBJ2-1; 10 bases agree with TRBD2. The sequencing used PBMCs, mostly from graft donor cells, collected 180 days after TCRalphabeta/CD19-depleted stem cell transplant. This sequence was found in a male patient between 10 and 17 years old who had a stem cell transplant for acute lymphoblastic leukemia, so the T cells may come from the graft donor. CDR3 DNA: TGCGCCAGCAGCGTACGACTAGCGGGCTCCTACAATGAGCAGTTCTTC. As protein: CASSVRLAGSYNEQFF.